This T cell receptor (beta chain) comes out of a study of blood T cell repertoires in COVID-19. At the level of the study: From the United States, Italy and Spain came samples of acute and convalescent COVID-19. Nucleic acid was either cDNA or gDNA, and it came from T cells, B-cell-depleted T cells, or PBMCs.

This CDR3 is 13 amino acids long. V lost 4 bases and J lost 1, with 7 bases in between. CDR1 is SNHLY and CDR2 is FYNNEI in the germline V gene. As originally analysed: Amplification of reference gene primers was used by the study to estimate nucleated cell counts. Generated by immunoSEQ multiplex PCR, the TCRdb table keeps only in-frame clones and is missing some. D and trimming were read from the DNA, whereas the V and J calls and clone size are those reported in that table. This table has some 260,000 clones, less than 85% appearing once. The sequenced material came from peripheral blood. This receptor was identified in a woman between 18 and 29 years old with acute or convalescent COVID-19. V and J are TRBV2 and TRBJ1-1; no firm D call. CDR3 nucleotide sequence: TGTGCCAGCAGTGTAGACAAGAACACTGAAGCTTTCTTT. Translated: CASSVDKNTEAFF.